A selection of T cell receptor beta chains follows, all from one sample in a study of T cell responses to AZD1222 COVID-19 vaccine. Profiling relied on immunoSEQ multiplex PCR, and the TCRdb table lists in-frame clones only, not all of them. The sample lists 120,000 to 150,000 clones, about 89% occurring once. Sequencing was performed on peripheral blood, taken on day 0 of MenACWY control vaccination. These receptor sequences come from an adult in good health. Each CDR3 is given without its conserved first and last residue. Each record gives: CDR3 protein, J gene, V gene.

cdr3_aa: ASSPYSREPPRLTEAF; j_call: TRBJ1-1; v_call: TRBV21-1
cdr3_aa: ASSVGPGNTEAF; j_call: TRBJ1-1; v_call: TRBV9
cdr3_aa: ASSERLAGGPDTQY; j_call: TRBJ2-3; v_call: TRBV6-4
cdr3_aa: ASSSKLGTVAYEQY; j_call: TRBJ2-7; v_call: TRBV2
cdr3_aa: ASSSRRTNTGELF; j_call: TRBJ2-2; v_call: TRBV11-2
cdr3_aa: ASSPEEGITEAF; j_call: TRBJ1-1; v_call: TRBV18
cdr3_aa: ASSLLMLYGYT; j_call: TRBJ1-2; v_call: TRBV7-9
cdr3_aa: AWSADSPGGTHEQY; j_call: TRBJ2-7; v_call: TRBV30
cdr3_aa: ASSHPTSGGADTQY; j_call: TRBJ2-3; v_call: TRBV4-1
cdr3_aa: ASSLEVQIDSPLH; j_call: TRBJ1-6; v_call: TRBV9
cdr3_aa: ASSERGTENTEAF; j_call: TRBJ1-1; v_call: TRBV2
cdr3_aa: ASSSHRVREQY; j_call: TRBJ2-7; v_call: TRBV28
cdr3_aa: ASSRGQLQETQY; j_call: TRBJ2-5; v_call: TRBV5-6
cdr3_aa: SVVSGTGNYGYT; j_call: TRBJ1-2; v_call: TRBV29-1
cdr3_aa: ASSGGSGTYYSYEQY; j_call: TRBJ2-7; v_call: TRBV25-1
cdr3_aa: ASNEIQVLGTEAF; j_call: TRBJ1-1; v_call: TRBV6-5
cdr3_aa: ASTRPTVANYGYT; j_call: TRBJ1-2; v_call: TRBV7-9
cdr3_aa: ASSRSGRLSSYNEQF; j_call: TRBJ2-1; v_call: TRBV2
cdr3_aa: ASSMRGDRPQH; j_call: TRBJ1-5; v_call: TRBV19
cdr3_aa: ASSPNQGNTGELF; j_call: TRBJ2-2; v_call: TRBV7-2
cdr3_aa: ASKGQGLQETQY; j_call: TRBJ2-5; v_call: TRBV4-2
cdr3_aa: ASSTRWTGMGPNTGELF; j_call: TRBJ2-2; v_call: TRBV6-4
cdr3_aa: ASSLPGHRYSNQPQH; j_call: TRBJ1-5; v_call: TRBV19
cdr3_aa: ASSLGRVSNQPQH; j_call: TRBJ1-5; v_call: TRBV27
cdr3_aa: ASSYSHRDGEKLF; j_call: TRBJ1-4; v_call: TRBV6-5
cdr3_aa: ASSSGQVLSYNEQF; j_call: TRBJ2-1; v_call: TRBV5-4
cdr3_aa: ASSQVGRGDTEAF; j_call: TRBJ1-1; v_call: TRBV3-1/TRBV3-2
cdr3_aa: ASSSAGISSYNSPLH; j_call: TRBJ1-6; v_call: TRBV7-2
cdr3_aa: AISESNGYQETQY; j_call: TRBJ2-5; v_call: TRBV10-3
cdr3_aa: ASSIGTYTDTQY; j_call: TRBJ2-3; v_call: TRBV19
cdr3_aa: ASSPIGGILNYEQY; j_call: TRBJ2-7; v_call: TRBV11-2
cdr3_aa: ASSVGPEGGTEQY; j_call: TRBJ2-7; v_call: TRBV27
cdr3_aa: ATSREGRSSNTEAF; j_call: TRBJ1-1; v_call: TRBV15
cdr3_aa: ASSQDLGSTEAF; j_call: TRBJ1-1; v_call: TRBV3-1/TRBV3-2
cdr3_aa: ASGSSAAYEQY; j_call: TRBJ2-7; v_call: TRBV5-4
cdr3_aa: ASSYTGIPETQY; j_call: TRBJ2-5; v_call: TRBV7-9
cdr3_aa: AWRDTGRKLF; j_call: TRBJ1-4; v_call: TRBV30
cdr3_aa: ASRDSNQPQH; j_call: TRBJ1-5; v_call: TRBV28
cdr3_aa: ASSPTPDSYGYT; j_call: TRBJ1-2; v_call: TRBV6-5
cdr3_aa: ASSLVQGNYGYT; j_call: TRBJ1-2; v_call: TRBV5-4
cdr3_aa: ASTFAGAGYT; j_call: TRBJ1-2; v_call: TRBV7-2
cdr3_aa: ASSRRGSNTGELF; j_call: TRBJ2-2; v_call: TRBV3-1/TRBV3-2
cdr3_aa: ASNPTTGLTGELF; j_call: TRBJ2-2; v_call: TRBV7-2
cdr3_aa: ASSVGSAGGSYNEQF; j_call: TRBJ2-1; v_call: TRBV9
cdr3_aa: ASSPNRRGAGYTGELF; j_call: TRBJ2-2; v_call: TRBV7-9
cdr3_aa: ASSKMRGSGYT; j_call: TRBJ1-2; v_call: TRBV19
cdr3_aa: ASSSRTVNEQF; j_call: TRBJ2-1; v_call: TRBV28
cdr3_aa: ASSRGGTNTGELF; j_call: TRBJ2-2; v_call: TRBV28
cdr3_aa: ASSRYRVRGYT; j_call: TRBJ1-2; v_call: TRBV28
cdr3_aa: ASSDGQGARSQY; j_call: TRBJ2-3; v_call: TRBV28
cdr3_aa: ASSVSRGRGETQY; j_call: TRBJ2-5; v_call: TRBV5-1